The T cell receptor beta chain under discussion was sequenced for a study of beta chain features in type 1 diabetes. Looked up from germline, CDR1 is MNHNY and CDR2 is SVGAGI (reference sequence). The CDR3 length is 13 residues. V dropped 1 base and J dropped 6 bases, with 6 bases sitting between them. Study-wide points: The study found moderately but significantly shorter TCRB CDR3s in all four CD4+ subsets of Type 1 diabetes patients. Insertions at VDJ junctions were less frequent in type 1 diabetes patients. These patients also deleted more nucleotides at the same junctions. In the patient group, naive, central memory and Treg TCRB repertoires seemed more alike than in the healthy donor group.

This clone showed up just a few times. What it recognizes is unknown. Every bit of the isolated RNA underwent reverse transcription, so sequencing read expressed TCRB transcripts. Naive, central memory and regulatory T cell samples produced a mean of approximately 3.9 million reads. The repertoire was sequenced with immunoSEQ multiplex PCR; TCRdb's copy has only in-frame clones and lacks some. The table lists 300,000 to 350,000 clones, roughly 8% of them singletons. The gene calls are TRBV6-6 and TRBJ2-2; weak D call: TRBD1 (6 bases). Sequences were obtained from central memory CD4+ T cells from blood. The sequence came from a woman under 30 in good health. Here the CDR3 reads CASSYYRAGELFF. The DNA of the CDR3 is TGTGCCAGCAGTTACTACAGGGCCGGGGAGCTGTTTTTT.